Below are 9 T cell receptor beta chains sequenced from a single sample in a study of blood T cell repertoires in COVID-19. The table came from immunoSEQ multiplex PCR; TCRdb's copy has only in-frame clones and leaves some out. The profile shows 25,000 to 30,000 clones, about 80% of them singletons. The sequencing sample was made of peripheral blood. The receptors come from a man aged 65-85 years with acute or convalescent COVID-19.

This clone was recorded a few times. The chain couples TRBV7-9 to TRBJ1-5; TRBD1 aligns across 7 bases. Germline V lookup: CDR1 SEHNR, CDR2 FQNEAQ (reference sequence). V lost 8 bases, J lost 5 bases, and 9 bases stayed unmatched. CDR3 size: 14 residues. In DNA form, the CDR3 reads TGTGCCAGCTCCCCTAGCGACAGGGATCAGCCCCAGCATTTT. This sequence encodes CASSPSDRDQPQHF.

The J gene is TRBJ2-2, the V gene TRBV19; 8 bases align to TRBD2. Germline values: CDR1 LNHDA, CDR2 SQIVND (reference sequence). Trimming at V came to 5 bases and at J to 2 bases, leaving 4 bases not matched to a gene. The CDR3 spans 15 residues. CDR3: CASSWLAGNTGELFF. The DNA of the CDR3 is TGTGCCAGTAGTTGGCTAGCGGGCAACACCGGGGAGCTGTTTTTT.

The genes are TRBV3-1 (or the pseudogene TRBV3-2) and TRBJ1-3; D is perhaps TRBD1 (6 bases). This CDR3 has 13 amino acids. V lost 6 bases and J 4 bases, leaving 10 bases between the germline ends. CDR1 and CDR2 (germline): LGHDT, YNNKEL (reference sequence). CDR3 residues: CASSSQGGNTIYF. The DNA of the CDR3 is TGTGCCAGCAGTTCACAGGGCGGAAACACCATATATTTT.

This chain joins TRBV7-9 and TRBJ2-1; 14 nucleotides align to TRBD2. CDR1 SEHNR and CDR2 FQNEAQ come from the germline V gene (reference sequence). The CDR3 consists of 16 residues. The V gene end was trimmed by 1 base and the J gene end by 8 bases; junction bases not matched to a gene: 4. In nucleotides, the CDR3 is TGTGCCAGCAGCTTAGGACTAGCGGGAGGGCCCGATGAGCAGTTCTTC. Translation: CASSLGLAGGPDEQFF.

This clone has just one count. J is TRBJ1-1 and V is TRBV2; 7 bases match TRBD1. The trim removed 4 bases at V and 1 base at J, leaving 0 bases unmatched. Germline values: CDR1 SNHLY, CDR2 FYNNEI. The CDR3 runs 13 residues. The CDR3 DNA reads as TGTGCCAGCAGTGGACAGGGGAACACTGAAGCTTTCTTT. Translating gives CASSGQGNTEAFF. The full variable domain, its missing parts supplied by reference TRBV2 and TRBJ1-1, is EPEVTQTPSHQVTQMGQEVILRCVPISNHLYFYWYRQILGQKVEFLVSFYNNEISEKSEIFDDQFSVERPDGSNFTLKIRSTKLEDSAMYFCASSGQGNTEAFFGQGTRLTVV.

The CDR3 is CASSYSTYTGELFF. In DNA, the CDR3 is TGTGCCAGCAGTTACTCGACATACACCGGGGAGCTGTTTTTT. The chain uses TRBV6-5 and TRBJ2-2, with D uncertain. CDR1 is MNHEY, CDR2 SVGAGI, per germline. Trimming shortened V by 0 bases and J by 3 bases, and 5 bases separated the two germline ends. The CDR3 loop spans 14 amino acids.

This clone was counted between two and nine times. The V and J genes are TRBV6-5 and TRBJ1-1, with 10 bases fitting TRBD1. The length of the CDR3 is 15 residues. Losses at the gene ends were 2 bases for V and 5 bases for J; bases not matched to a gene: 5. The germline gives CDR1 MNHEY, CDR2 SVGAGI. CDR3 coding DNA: TGTGCCAGCAGTTACGGAAGACAGGGGGCGACTGAAGCTTTCTTT. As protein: CASSYGRQGATEAFF.

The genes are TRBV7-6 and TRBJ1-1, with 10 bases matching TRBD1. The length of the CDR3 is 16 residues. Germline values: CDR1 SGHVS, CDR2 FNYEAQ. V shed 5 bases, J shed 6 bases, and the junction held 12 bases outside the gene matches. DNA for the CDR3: TGTGCCAGCAGCCCGAGACAGGGGGCTCCGAATGCTGAAGCTTTCTTT. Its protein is CASSPRQGAPNAEAFF.

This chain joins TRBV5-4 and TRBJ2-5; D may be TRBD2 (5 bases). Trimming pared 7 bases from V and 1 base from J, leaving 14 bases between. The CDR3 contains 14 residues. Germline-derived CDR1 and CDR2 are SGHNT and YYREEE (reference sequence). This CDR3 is CASGRTGTQETQYF. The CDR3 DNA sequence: TGTGCCAGCGGACGGACGGGAACCCAAGAGACCCAGTACTTC.